Listed below are T cell receptor beta chains from one sample, sequenced in a study of T cells in Graves' hyperthyroidism and ophthalmopathy. MiXCR, run by TCRdb on the multiplex PCR reads, gives a single entry per CDR3 protein. The sample yields around 400,000 distinct CDR3 sequences, around 25% seen once. Sequencing was carried out using blood. These receptors originate from a man aged 50-60 years with Graves' hyperthyroidism. CDR3s include the opening cysteine and the closing phenylalanine or tryptophan. The order of the fields is V gene, J gene, clone size, D gene, CDR3 DNA, CDR3 protein. D genes are given only for firm matches. Clone size is stated in some rows and not others, as once, few, many or a class when expanded.

V: TRBV11-3; J: TRBJ2-5; size: many; D: -; DNA: TGTGCCAGCAGGGGCCCCTCCAGGGGCGCGAACCAAGAGACCCAGTACTTC; CDR3: CASRGPSRGANQETQYF
V: TRBV6-6; J: TRBJ2-2; size: few; D: -; DNA: TGTGCCAGCAGTTACTCGGAGAGGGCCACCGGGGAGCTGTTTTTT; CDR3: CASSYSERATGELFF
V: TRBV30; J: TRBJ2-7; size: -; D: TRBD2; DNA: TGTGCCTGGACTATCGGCGGGGATAGCGGGGACGAGCAGTACTTC; CDR3: CAWTIGGDSGDEQYF
V: TRBV30; J: TRBJ2-2; size: -; D: -; DNA: TGTGCCTGGAGGCTAAACTCGGAGGGGGAGCTGTTTTTT; CDR3: CAWRLNSEGELFF
V: TRBV6-2/TRBV6-3; J: TRBJ2-7; size: -; D: -; DNA: TGTGCCAGCAGTATAGAAGGAGCGGAAACGTCCGAGCAGTACTTC; CDR3: CASSIEGAETSEQYF
V: TRBV15; J: TRBJ2-2; size: few; D: -; DNA: TGTGCCACCAGCAGTAATCAGGGAACCGGGGAGCTGTTTTTT; CDR3: CATSSNQGTGELFF
V: TRBV24-1; J: TRBJ2-1; size: -; D: -; DNA: TGTGCCACCAGTGGGCGGCAGGGTTACAATGAGCAGTTCTTC; CDR3: CATSGRQGYNEQFF
V: TRBV9; J: TRBJ2-7; size: -; D: -; DNA: TGTGCCAGCAGCTCCCCGGGGAGCCCCACCTACGAGCAGTACTTC; CDR3: CASSSPGSPTYEQYF
V: TRBV3-1; J: TRBJ2-1; size: few; D: -; DNA: TGTGCCAGCAGCCAAGACCCCCCGGGAGTACCCTACAATGAGCAGTTCTTC; CDR3: CASSQDPPGVPYNEQFF
V: TRBV12-3/TRBV12-4; J: TRBJ2-5; size: many; D: TRBD1; DNA: TGTGCCAGCAGTTTAAGACAGGGGGCAGAGACCCAGTACTTC; CDR3: CASSLRQGAETQYF
V: TRBV12-3/TRBV12-4; J: TRBJ2-3; size: few; D: -; DNA: TGTGCCAGCAGTCGCAGACAGGAAAGCACAGATACGCAGTATTTT; CDR3: CASSRRQESTDTQYF
V: TRBV12-3/TRBV12-4; J: TRBJ1-1; size: few; D: -; DNA: TGTGCCAGCAGTTTTCAAAATCGAGGGAATGAAGCTTTCTTT; CDR3: CASSFQNRGNEAFF
V: TRBV12-3/TRBV12-4; J: TRBJ2-3; size: many; D: TRBD1; DNA: TGTGCCAGCAGTTGGGGGACAGACACAGATACGCAGTATTTT; CDR3: CASSWGTDTDTQYF
V: TRBV29-1; J: TRBJ2-2; size: -; D: TRBD2; DNA: TGCAGCGTTTACGGACTAGCGGGCGGGCTGAACACCGGGGAGCTGTTTTTT; CDR3: CSVYGLAGGLNTGELFF
V: TRBV7-2; J: TRBJ1-2; size: few; D: -; DNA: TGTGCCAGCAGCTTAGTGGGGGAGTTGTATGGCTACACCTTC; CDR3: CASSLVGELYGYTF
V: TRBV7-6; J: TRBJ1-6; size: few; D: TRBD1; DNA: TGTGCCAGCAGCGCCGGGACAGGGGGCTTCGGTTCACCCCTCCACTTT; CDR3: CASSAGTGGFGSPLHF
V: TRBV9; J: TRBJ2-1; size: -; D: -; DNA: TGTGCCAGCAGCGAGAGCGGCCTTTCCTACAATGAGCAGTTCTTC; CDR3: CASSESGLSYNEQFF
V: TRBV11-2; J: TRBJ2-3; size: many; D: -; DNA: TGTGCCAGCAGCTCGAGGGGGCTAGCGCCGTTTACAGATACGCAGTATTTT; CDR3: CASSSRGLAPFTDTQYF
V: TRBV5-1; J: TRBJ2-7; size: -; D: -; DNA: TGCGCCAGCCTCTCCCCGGTATTCCCCTACGAGCAGTACTTC; CDR3: CASLSPVFPYEQYF
V: TRBV3-1; J: TRBJ2-1; size: many; D: -; DNA: TGTGCCAGCAGCCAACGGATCCTCAATGAGCAGTTCTTC; CDR3: CASSQRILNEQFF
V: TRBV11-2; J: TRBJ2-7; size: many; D: -; DNA: TGTGCCAGCAGCTTAGATCTGGACACCTACGAGCAGTACTTC; CDR3: CASSLDLDTYEQYF
V: TRBV2; J: TRBJ2-3; size: few; D: -; DNA: TGTGCCAGCAGTGAAGCCATGACAGATACTCAAGATACGCAGTATTTT; CDR3: CASSEAMTDTQDTQYF
V: TRBV20-1; J: TRBJ2-7; size: many; D: TRBD1; DNA: TGCAGTGCTCGGGACAGACTCTCCTACGAGCAGTACTTC; CDR3: CSARDRLSYEQYF
V: TRBV20-1; J: TRBJ1-2; size: few; D: -; DNA: TGCAGTCAACTGACCCAGGGTTTTGGCTACACCTTC; CDR3: CSQLTQGFGYTF
V: TRBV4-2; J: TRBJ2-7; size: few; D: -; DNA: TGTGCCAGCAGCCTCTCACTAGGATTCACCTACGAGCAGTACTTC; CDR3: CASSLSLGFTYEQYF
V: TRBV20-1; J: TRBJ2-5; size: -; D: -; DNA: TGCAGTGCTAGAGATCTCACCACCCAGTACTTC; CDR3: CSARDLTTQYF
V: TRBV6-1; J: TRBJ2-5; size: -; D: -; DNA: TGTGCCAGCAGTGAATTCGGTTTCGATCCCTCAGAGACCCAGTACTTC; CDR3: CASSEFGFDPSETQYF
V: TRBV7-2; J: TRBJ1-5; size: -; D: -; DNA: TGTGCCAGCAGCTTAGATGGAGGGGCGGGGCAGCCCCAGCATTTT; CDR3: CASSLDGGAGQPQHF
V: TRBV19; J: TRBJ2-7; size: few; D: TRBD2; DNA: TGTGCCAGTAGTCCGGGGGGGGGCCTTTCCTACGAGCAGTACTTC; CDR3: CASSPGGGLSYEQYF
V: TRBV11-2; J: TRBJ2-3; size: many; D: -; DNA: TGTGCCAGCAGCACCTGGAGCACAGATACGCAGTATTTT; CDR3: CASSTWSTDTQYF
V: TRBV6-1; J: TRBJ2-3; size: -; D: -; DNA: TGTGCCAGCACCCAAGGGAGTAGCACAGATACGCAGTATTTT; CDR3: CASTQGSSTDTQYF
V: TRBV5-1; J: TRBJ2-2; size: few; D: TRBD2; DNA: TGCGCCAGCAGCTTGCTCGGGAGGGGTGCCGGGGAGCTGTTTTTT; CDR3: CASSLLGRGAGELFF
V: TRBV9; J: TRBJ1-2; size: once; D: -; DNA: TGTGCCAGCAGCGTAGATGGGGGCTATGGCTACACCTTC; CDR3: CASSVDGGYGYTF
V: TRBV5-4; J: TRBJ1-1; size: few; D: -; DNA: TGTGCCAGCAGCTTGGTCACCTCGAACACTGAAGCTTTCTTT; CDR3: CASSLVTSNTEAFF
V: TRBV5-1; J: TRBJ2-2; size: -; D: -; DNA: TGCGCCAGCAGCCTTGAAGGGGCTGCCGGGGAGCTGTTTTTT; CDR3: CASSLEGAAGELFF
V: TRBV6-1; J: TRBJ2-3; size: -; D: -; DNA: TGTGCCAGCAGTGAGGTCCCCCCGACAGATACGCAGTATTTT; CDR3: CASSEVPPTDTQYF
V: TRBV28; J: TRBJ2-7; size: many; D: TRBD1; DNA: TGTGCCAGCAGTTTGGACCAAACCGGGACAGGGTCCCACGAGCAGTACTTC; CDR3: CASSLDQTGTGSHEQYF
V: TRBV30; J: TRBJ1-1; size: -; D: TRBD1; DNA: TGTGCCTGGAGCCTCTTGACAGGGGGCGAACAAGCTTTCTTT; CDR3: CAWSLLTGGEQAFF
V: TRBV20-1; J: TRBJ2-7; size: -; D: -; DNA: TGCAGTGCTAGAGATCTTAGGACCACCTCCTACGAGCAGTACTTC; CDR3: CSARDLRTTSYEQYF
V: TRBV12-3/TRBV12-4; J: TRBJ1-2; size: few; D: TRBD1; DNA: TGTGCCAGCCTAAACAGGGGCAGGGGGATCTATGGCTACACCTTC; CDR3: CASLNRGRGIYGYTF
V: TRBV20-1; J: TRBJ1-1; size: -; D: -; DNA: TGCAGTGCTAAGACAGGGAACACTGAAGCTTTCTTT; CDR3: CSAKTGNTEAFF
V: TRBV2; J: TRBJ2-7; size: many; D: -; DNA: TGTGCCAGCAGCGCAGGGCTACACGAGCAGTACTTC; CDR3: CASSAGLHEQYF
V: TRBV5-5; J: TRBJ2-3; size: -; D: TRBD2; DNA: TGTGCCAGCAGCTTTCATACTAGCGGGAGCACAGATACGCAGTATTTT; CDR3: CASSFHTSGSTDTQYF
V: TRBV2; J: TRBJ2-7; size: few; D: -; DNA: TGTGCCAGCACTTGGCAGAGAACTGTAAAATATCGGTTCGAGCAGTACTTC; CDR3: CASTWQRTVKYRFEQYF